The 16 T cell receptor beta chains in this list originate from one sample, sequenced in a study of blood T cells in healthy people across ages. With a J-beta primer mix and a sample-barcoded 5' primer, a second PCR ran roughly 7 to 11 cycles. TCRdb reprocessed the 5' RACE reads via MiXCR and lists one record per CDR3 protein. The sample lists about 1,600,000 distinct CDR3 sequences, approximately 40% seen once, with roughly 7.9% in the top ten. Sequencing was done on a sample of blood. The receptors shown here come from a woman younger than 35 in good health.

Ten or more counts support this clonotype. CDR3 loop: CASSPFAAGTYNEQFF. Here the CDR3 DNA reads TGTGCCAGCAGCCCATTTGCAGCGGGGACCTACAATGAGCAGTTCTTC. The gene calls are TRBV7-2 and TRBJ2-1; 7 nucleotides match TRBD2. Germline V gene sequence: CDR1 SGHTA, CDR2 FQGNSA. This CDR3 is built from 16 residues. J lost 2 bases, V lost 5 bases, and 9 bases had no gene match.

This clonotype has only a few counts. At one of its ends the junction is not consistent with the germline gene, which may arise from a read error. V and J are TRBV20-1 and TRBJ1-1, with D possibly being TRBD1 (5 bases). This CDR3 is 13 amino acids long. Per germline, CDR1 DFQATT and CDR2 SNEGSKA (reference sequence). CDR3 sequence: CSAIGTANTEAFF. The CDR3 DNA is TGCAGCGCTATCGGGACGGCGAACACTGAAGCTTTCTTT.

This clonotype is a singleton in its sample. J is TRBJ2-5 and V is TRBV9; D is unresolved. CDR3 length: 14 amino acids. The ends were cut back, 4 bases at V and 5 bases at J, with 15 bases in the middle. Germline CDR1 SGDLS, CDR2 YYNGEE. Here the CDR3 reads CASSQNQLAETQYF. The CDR3 DNA is TGTGCCAGCAGCCAGAACCAATTAGCCGAGACCCAGTACTTC.

The V and J genes are TRBV12-5 and TRBJ2-2; 10 positions match TRBD1. In germline, CDR1 is LGHNT, CDR2 FRNRAP. CDR3 length equals 16 residues. The J segment lost 0 bases and the V segment lost 4 bases, leaving 2 bases of the junction unmatched. CDR3 coding DNA: TGTGCTAGTGGTTCCGGGACAGGGGCGAACACCGGGGAGCTGTTTTTT. It translates to CASGSGTGANTGELFF.

This clonotype appeared a few times. V and J are TRBV6-5 and TRBJ2-7; 8 bases are a match to TRBD1. CDR3 size: 14 residues. V lost 0 bases to trimming and J lost 5 bases; unmatched junction nucleotides: 3. Germline V gene lookup returns CDR1 MNHEY and CDR2 SVGAGI. The CDR3 DNA follows: TGTGCCAGCAGTTACTCGGACAGGGATGACGAGCAGTACTTC. This translates into CASSYSDRDDEQYF.

V is TRBV3-1 and J is TRBJ2-1, with D possibly being TRBD1 or TRBD2 (7 bases each). The V end was cut by 7 bases, the J end by 6 bases, with 16 bases between. Germline loops: CDR1 LGHDT, CDR2 YNNKEL (reference sequence). CDR3 length: 14 residues. CDR3 nucleotides: TGTGCCAGCAACCAGGGGGGGGGGCTCAATGAGCAGTTCTTC. Its translation: CASNQGGGLNEQFF.

The rearrangement links TRBV24-1 to TRBJ1-1, with TRBD1 matching over 7 bases. The CDR3 has 14 residues. The J segment lost 3 bases and the V segment lost 8 bases, leaving 8 bases of the junction unmatched. The V gene's germline CDR1 is KGHDR and CDR2 SFDVKD. The CDR3 sequence: CATTTWGTDTEAFF. CDR3 sequence (DNA): TGTGCCACCACCACGTGGGGGACAGACACTGAAGCTTTCTTT.

This clonotype was seen many times. This chain links TRBV12-3 or TRBV12-4 with TRBJ2-2; D gene ambiguous. The length of the CDR3 is 11 residues. The V and J ends lost 2 bases and 6 bases respectively, with 1 base between them. In DNA form, the CDR3 reads TGTGCCAGCAGTTTACCCGGGGAGCTGTTTTTT. This sequence encodes CASSLPGELFF.

This rearrangement joins TRBV21-1 to TRBJ2-7; TRBD1 is the table's D call, not checked against the DNA. TRBV21-1 is assigned pseudogene status. The CDR3 runs 16 residues. CDR3 nucleotide sequence: TGTGCCAGCAGCAAAGTCCGGCGGGACCTGACCTACGAGCAGTACTTC. Amino acid sequence: CASSKVRRDLTYEQYF.

The chain couples TRBV9 to TRBJ1-2; D uncertain. V lost 1 base, J lost 5 bases, and 12 bases lay in between. CDR1 SGDLS and CDR2 YYNGEE come from the germline V gene. CDR3 length: 14 residues. This chain's CDR3 is CASSVQGSSYGYTF. The CDR3 DNA sequence: TGTGCCAGCAGCGTACAAGGGAGCTCTTATGGCTACACCTTC.

The gene calls are TRBV3-1 and TRBJ2-1, with 9 bases aligning to TRBD2. After removal of 0 bases from V and 8 bases from J, the junction contained 2 bases not matched to a gene. The CDR3 is 14 residues long. CDR1 and CDR2 (germline): LGHDT, YNNKEL (reference sequence). DNA for the CDR3: TGTGCCAGCAGCCAAGATCGGACTAGCGATGAGCAGTTCTTC. This sequence encodes CASSQDRTSDEQFF.

Only a few counts were recorded for this clonotype. The chain links TRBV3-1 to TRBJ2-7, with TRBD2 matching 7 bases. The junction had 7 bases not matched to a gene; V was cut back by 0 bases and J by 2 bases. Germline assignment: CDR1 LGHDT and CDR2 YNNKEL (reference sequence). The CDR3 is made up of 16 amino acids. The chain's CDR3 is CASSQEGSSGTYEQYF. CDR3 nucleotides: TGTGCCAGCAGCCAAGAGGGGTCTAGCGGTACCTACGAGCAGTACTTC.

This sequence joins TRBV6-1 and TRBJ2-7; D is undetermined. The DNA end favors TRBJ2-5, so the J call may be wrong. Per the germline V gene, CDR1 is MNHNS and CDR2 is SASEGT. The CDR3 length is 14 residues. The CDR3 region is CASETRRVKETQYF. The CDR3 DNA reads as TGTGCCAGCGAGACTCGACGGGTGAAAGAGACCCAGTACTTC.

This chain links TRBV7-3 with TRBJ2-3; no clear D gene. The CDR3 contains 17 residues. V gave up 4 bases and J gave up 5 bases, with 22 bases separating them. Germline lookup yields CDR1 SGHTA and CDR2 FQGTGA. Written as DNA, the CDR3 is TGTGCCAGCAGCTCTCCCCCAGGAGAGACATACAAAGATACGCAGTATTTT. The encoded protein is CASSSPPGETYKDTQYF.

This clonotype came up a few times. V is TRBV20-1 and J is TRBJ1-5; no definite D call. V lost 3 bases and J lost 5, with 17 bases in between. The germline V gene encodes CDR1 DFQATT and CDR2 SNEGSKA (reference sequence). CDR3 length: 15 residues. The CDR3 DNA follows: TGCAGTGCTAGCGACCGGAGGGCGGGTTATCAGCCCCAGCATTTT. Residues: CSASDRRAGYQPQHF.

The chain couples TRBV7-2 to TRBJ1-6; TRBD1 is a possible D gene (5 bases). Germline-derived CDR1 and CDR2 are SGHTA and FQGNSA. V was clipped by 0 bases and J by 6 bases, with 21 bases between them. The CDR3 contains 19 residues. The CDR3 region is CASSLALVTGAPLNSPLHF. The CDR3 bases are TGTGCCAGCAGCTTAGCGTTAGTGACCGGGGCTCCACTTAATTCACCCCTCCACTTT. The full variable domain, completed using reference TRBV7-2 and TRBJ1-6, is GAGVSQSPSNKVTEKGKDVELRCDPISGHTALYWYRQSLGQGLEFLIYFQGNSAPDKSGLPSDRFSAERTGGSVSTLTIQRTQQEDSAVYLCASSLALVTGAPLNSPLHFGNGTRLTVT.